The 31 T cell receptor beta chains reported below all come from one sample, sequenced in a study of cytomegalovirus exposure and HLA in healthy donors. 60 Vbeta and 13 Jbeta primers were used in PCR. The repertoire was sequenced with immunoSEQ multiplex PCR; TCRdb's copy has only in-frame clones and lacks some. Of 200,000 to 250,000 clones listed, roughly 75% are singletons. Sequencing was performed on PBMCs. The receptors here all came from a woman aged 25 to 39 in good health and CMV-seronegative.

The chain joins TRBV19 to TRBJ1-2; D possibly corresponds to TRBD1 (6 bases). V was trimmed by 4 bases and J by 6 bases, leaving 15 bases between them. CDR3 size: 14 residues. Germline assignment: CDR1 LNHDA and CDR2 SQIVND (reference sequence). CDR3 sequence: CASSNRGQADGYTF. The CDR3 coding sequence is TGTGCCAGTAGTAATCGGGGACAAGCAGATGGCTACACCTTC.

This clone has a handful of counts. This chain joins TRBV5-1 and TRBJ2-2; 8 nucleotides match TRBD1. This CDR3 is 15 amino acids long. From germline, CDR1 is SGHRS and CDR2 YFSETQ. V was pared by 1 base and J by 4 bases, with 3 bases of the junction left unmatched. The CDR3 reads CASSLRTGGTGELFF. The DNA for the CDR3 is TGCGCCAGCAGCTTGAGAACAGGGGGCACCGGGGAGCTGTTTTTT.

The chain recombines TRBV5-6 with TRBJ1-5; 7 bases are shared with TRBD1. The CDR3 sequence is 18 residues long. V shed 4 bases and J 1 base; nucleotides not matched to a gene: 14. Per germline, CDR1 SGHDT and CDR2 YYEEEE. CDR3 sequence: CASSDQTSGTASNQPQHF. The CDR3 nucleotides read TGTGCCAGCAGCGACCAAACCTCCGGGACAGCGAGCAATCAGCCCCAGCATTTT.

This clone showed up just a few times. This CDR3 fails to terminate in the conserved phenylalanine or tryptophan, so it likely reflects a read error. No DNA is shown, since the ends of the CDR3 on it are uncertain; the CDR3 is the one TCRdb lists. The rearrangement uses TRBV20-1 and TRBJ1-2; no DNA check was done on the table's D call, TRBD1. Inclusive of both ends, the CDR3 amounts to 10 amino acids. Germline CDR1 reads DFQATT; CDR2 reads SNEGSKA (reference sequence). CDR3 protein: CSASVRDSPL.

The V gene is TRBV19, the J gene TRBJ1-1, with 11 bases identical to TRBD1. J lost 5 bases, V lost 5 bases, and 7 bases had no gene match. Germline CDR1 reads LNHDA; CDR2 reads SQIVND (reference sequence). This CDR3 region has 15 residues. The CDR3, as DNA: TGTGCCAGTAGTTCGGGACAGGGGGGTTGGACTGAAGCTTTCTTT. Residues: CASSSGQGGWTEAFF.

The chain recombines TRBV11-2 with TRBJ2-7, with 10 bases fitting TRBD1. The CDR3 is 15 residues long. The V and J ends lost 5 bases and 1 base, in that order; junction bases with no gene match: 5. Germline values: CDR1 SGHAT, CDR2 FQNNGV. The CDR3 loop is CASSLTGQGSYEQYF. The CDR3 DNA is TGTGCCAGCAGCCTAACGGGACAGGGGTCCTACGAGCAGTACTTC. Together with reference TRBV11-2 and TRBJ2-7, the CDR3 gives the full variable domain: EAGVAQSPRYKIIEKRQSVAFWCNPISGHATLYWYQQILGQGPKLLIQFQNNGVVDDSQLPKDRFSAERLKGVDSTLKIQPAKLEDSAVYLCASSLTGQGSYEQYFGPGTRLTVT.

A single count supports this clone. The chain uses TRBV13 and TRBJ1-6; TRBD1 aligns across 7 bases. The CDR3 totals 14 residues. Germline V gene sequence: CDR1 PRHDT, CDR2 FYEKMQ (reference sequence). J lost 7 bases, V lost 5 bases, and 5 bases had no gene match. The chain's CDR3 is CASSLRDRNSPLHF. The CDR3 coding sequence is TGTGCCAGCAGCCTCCGGGACAGAAATTCACCCCTCCACTTT.

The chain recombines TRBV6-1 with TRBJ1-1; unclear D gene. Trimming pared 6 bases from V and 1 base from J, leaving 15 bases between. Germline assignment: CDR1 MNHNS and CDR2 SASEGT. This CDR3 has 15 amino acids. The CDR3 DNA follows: TGTGCCAGCAGCGGTAGTACAGCCTGGAACACTGAAGCTTTCTTT. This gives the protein CASSGSTAWNTEAFF.

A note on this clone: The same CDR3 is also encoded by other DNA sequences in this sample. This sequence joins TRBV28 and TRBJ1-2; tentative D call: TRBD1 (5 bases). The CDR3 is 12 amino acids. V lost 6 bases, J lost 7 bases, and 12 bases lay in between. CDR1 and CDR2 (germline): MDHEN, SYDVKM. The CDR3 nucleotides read TGTGCCAGCAGGACAGACTCCGGTGGCTACACCTTC. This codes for CASRTDSGGYTF.

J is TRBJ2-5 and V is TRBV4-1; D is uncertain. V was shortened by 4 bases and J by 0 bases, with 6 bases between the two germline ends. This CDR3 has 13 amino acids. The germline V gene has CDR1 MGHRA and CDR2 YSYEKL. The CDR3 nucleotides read TGCGCCAGCAGCCTAAACTACCAAGAGACCCAGTACTTC. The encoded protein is CASSLNYQETQYF.

The CDR3 DNA follows: TGTGCCAGCAGCTTGGGTCGCGGCGGCTCCTACAATGAGCAGTTCTTC. Translating gives CASSLGRGGSYNEQFF. The chain carries TRBV5-4 and TRBJ2-1, with D unresolved. Trimming removed 0 bases at V and 0 bases at J, with 10 bases between. Germline CDR1 and CDR2: SGHNT and YYREEE (reference sequence). CDR3 length: 16 residues. The full variable domain, rest sourced from reference TRBV5-4 and TRBJ2-1, is ETGVTQSPTHLIKTRGQQVTLRCSSQSGHNTVSWYQQALGQGPQFIFQYYREEENGRGNFPPRFSGLQFPNYSSELNVNALELDDSALYLCASSLGRGGSYNEQFFGPGTRLTVL.

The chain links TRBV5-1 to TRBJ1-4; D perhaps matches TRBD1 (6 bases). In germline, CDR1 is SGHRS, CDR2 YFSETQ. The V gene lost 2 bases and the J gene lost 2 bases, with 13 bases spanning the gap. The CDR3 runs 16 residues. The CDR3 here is CASSLNRAATNEKLFF. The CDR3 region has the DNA TGCGCCAGCAGCTTAAACAGGGCGGCCACTAATGAAAAACTGTTTTTT.

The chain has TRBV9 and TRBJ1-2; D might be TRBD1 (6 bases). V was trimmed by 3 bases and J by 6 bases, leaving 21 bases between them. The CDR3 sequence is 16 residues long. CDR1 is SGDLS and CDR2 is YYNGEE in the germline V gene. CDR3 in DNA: TGTGCCAGCAGCGCGGGCCCGGACAGACTTCCTGATGGCTACACCTTC. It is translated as CASSAGPDRLPDGYTF.

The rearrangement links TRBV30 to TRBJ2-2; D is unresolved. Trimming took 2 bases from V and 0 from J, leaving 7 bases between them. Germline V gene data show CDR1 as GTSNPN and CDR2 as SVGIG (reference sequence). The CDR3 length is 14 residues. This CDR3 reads CAWSTNSNTGELFF. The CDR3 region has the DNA TGTGCCTGGAGTACTAACTCGAACACCGGGGAGCTGTTTTTT.

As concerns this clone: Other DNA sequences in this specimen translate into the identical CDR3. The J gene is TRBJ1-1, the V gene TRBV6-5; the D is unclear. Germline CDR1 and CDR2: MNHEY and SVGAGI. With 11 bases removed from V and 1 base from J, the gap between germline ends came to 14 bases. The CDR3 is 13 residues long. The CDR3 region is CAARKRGNTEAFF. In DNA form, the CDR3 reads TGTGCCGCGCGCAAGCGGGGGAACACTGAAGCTTTCTTT.

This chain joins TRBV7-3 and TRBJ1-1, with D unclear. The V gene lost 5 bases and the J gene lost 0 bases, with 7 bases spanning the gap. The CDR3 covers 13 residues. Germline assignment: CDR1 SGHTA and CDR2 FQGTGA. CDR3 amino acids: CASSLDLNTEAFF. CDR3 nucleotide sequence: TGTGCCAGCAGCCTCGACTTGAACACTGAAGCTTTCTTT.

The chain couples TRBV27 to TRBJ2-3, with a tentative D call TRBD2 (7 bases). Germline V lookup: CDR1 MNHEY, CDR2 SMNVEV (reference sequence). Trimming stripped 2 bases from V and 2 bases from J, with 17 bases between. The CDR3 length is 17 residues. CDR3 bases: TGTGCCAGCAGTTTAATTGGGGGGGCAATAAACACAGATACGCAGTATTTT. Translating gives CASSLIGGAINTDTQYF.

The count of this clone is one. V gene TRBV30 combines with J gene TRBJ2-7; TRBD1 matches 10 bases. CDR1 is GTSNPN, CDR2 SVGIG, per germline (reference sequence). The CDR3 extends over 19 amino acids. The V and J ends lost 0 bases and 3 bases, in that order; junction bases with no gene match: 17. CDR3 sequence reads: CAWSVPPPGQGTRYYEQYF. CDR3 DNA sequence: TGTGCCTGGAGTGTACCCCCCCCGGGACAGGGGACCCGGTACTACGAGCAGTACTTC.

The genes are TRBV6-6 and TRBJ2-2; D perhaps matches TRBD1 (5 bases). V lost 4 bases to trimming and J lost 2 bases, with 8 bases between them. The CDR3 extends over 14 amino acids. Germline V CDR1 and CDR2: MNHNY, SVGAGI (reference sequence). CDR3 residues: CASSSGINTGELFF. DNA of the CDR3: TGTGCCAGCAGTTCAGGGATAAACACCGGGGAGCTGTTTTTT.

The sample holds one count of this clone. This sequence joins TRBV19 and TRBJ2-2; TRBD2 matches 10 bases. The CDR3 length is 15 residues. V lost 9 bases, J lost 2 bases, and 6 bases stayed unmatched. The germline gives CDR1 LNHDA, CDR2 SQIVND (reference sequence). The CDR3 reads CASSRTSGNTGELFF. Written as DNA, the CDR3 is TGTGCCAGCTCCCGGACTAGCGGAAACACCGGGGAGCTGTTTTTT.

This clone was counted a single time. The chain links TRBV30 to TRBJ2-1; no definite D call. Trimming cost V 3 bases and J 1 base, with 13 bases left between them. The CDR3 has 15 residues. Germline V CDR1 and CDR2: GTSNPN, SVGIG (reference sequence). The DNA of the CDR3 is TGTGCCTGGAGCCTCGCCCCGGAGTCCTACAATGAGCAGTTCTTC. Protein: CAWSLAPESYNEQFF.

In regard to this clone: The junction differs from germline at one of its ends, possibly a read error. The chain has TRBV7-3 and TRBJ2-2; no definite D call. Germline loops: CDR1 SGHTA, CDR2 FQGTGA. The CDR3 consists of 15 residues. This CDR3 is CSSSFQPLVAGELFF. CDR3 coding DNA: TGTTCCAGCAGCTTTCAACCATTAGTAGCCGGGGAGCTGTTTTTT.

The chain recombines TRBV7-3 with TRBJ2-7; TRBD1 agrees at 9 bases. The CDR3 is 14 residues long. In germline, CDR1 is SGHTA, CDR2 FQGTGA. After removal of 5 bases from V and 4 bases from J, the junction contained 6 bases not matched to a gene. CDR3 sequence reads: CASSQSGTGYEQYF. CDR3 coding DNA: TGTGCCAGCAGCCAAAGTGGGACAGGGTACGAGCAGTACTTC.

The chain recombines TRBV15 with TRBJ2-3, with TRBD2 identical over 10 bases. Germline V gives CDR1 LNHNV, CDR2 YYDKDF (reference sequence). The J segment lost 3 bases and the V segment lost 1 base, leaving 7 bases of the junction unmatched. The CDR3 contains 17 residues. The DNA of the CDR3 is TGTGCCACCAGCAGAGCTTTGACTAGCGGGTTTACAGATACGCAGTATTTT. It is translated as CATSRALTSGFTDTQYF.

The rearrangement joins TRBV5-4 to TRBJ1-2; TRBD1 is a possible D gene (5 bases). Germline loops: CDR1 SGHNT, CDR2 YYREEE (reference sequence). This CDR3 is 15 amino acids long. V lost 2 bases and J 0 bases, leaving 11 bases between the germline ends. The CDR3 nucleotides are TGTGCCAGCAGCTTATTGGACACCTCTAACTATGGCTACACCTTC. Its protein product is CASSLLDTSNYGYTF.

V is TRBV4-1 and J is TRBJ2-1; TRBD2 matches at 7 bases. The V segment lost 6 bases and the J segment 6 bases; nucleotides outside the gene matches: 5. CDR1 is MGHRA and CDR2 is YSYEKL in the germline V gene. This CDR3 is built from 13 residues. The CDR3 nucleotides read TGCGCCAGCAGGGGGCGGGAGTTCAATGAGCAGTTCTTC. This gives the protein CASRGREFNEQFF.

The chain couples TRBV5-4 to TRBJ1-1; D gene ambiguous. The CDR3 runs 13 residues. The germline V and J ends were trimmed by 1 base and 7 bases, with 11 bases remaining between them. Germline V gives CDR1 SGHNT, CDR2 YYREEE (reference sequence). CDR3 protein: CASSLPSGNEAFF. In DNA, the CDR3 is TGTGCCAGCAGCTTGCCGTCGGGTAATGAAGCTTTCTTT.

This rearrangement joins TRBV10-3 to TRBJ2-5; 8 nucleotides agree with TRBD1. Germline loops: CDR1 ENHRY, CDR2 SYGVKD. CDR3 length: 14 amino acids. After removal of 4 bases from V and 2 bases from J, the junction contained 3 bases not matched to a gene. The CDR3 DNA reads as TGTGCCATCAGTGCCGGGACAGGACAAGAGACCCAGTACTTC. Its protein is CAISAGTGQETQYF.

CDR3 protein: CATSSGGQGIEKLFF. CDR3 in DNA: TGTGCCACCAGCAGCGGGGGACAGGGGATTGAAAAACTGTTTTTT. The chain joins TRBV15 to TRBJ1-4, with TRBD1 matching over 10 bases. The germline V gene has CDR1 LNHNV and CDR2 YYDKDF (reference sequence). V shed 3 bases and J 7 bases; nucleotides not matched to a gene: 5. This CDR3 has 15 residues.

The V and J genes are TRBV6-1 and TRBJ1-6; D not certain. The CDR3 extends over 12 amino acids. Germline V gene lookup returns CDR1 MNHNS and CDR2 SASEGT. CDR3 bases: TGTGCTCTCGGCGGTGAGAATTCACCCCTCCACTTT. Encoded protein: CALGGENSPLHF.

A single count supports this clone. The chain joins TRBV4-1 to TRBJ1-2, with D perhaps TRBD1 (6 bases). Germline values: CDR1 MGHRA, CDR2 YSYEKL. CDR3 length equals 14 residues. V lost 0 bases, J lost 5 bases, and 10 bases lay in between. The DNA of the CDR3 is TGCGCCAGCAGCCAAGACAGGGGATGGTATGGCTACACCTTC. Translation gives CASSQDRGWYGYTF.